Listed below are T cell receptor beta chains from one sample, sequenced in a study of blood T cell repertoires in COVID-19. Some clones are missing from TCRdb's copy, which holds only in-frame ones; the method was immunoSEQ multiplex PCR. In the table there are about 34,000 clones, roughly 73% of which are singletons. The specimen sequenced was peripheral blood. These receptor sequences come from a man aged 80 or over with active or convalescent COVID-19. The CDR3 runs from the conserved cysteine through the conserved F or W. Each record gives: V gene, D gene, CDR3 protein. D genes are given only for firm matches.

>TRBV27|-
CASSTDYNEQFF
>TRBV10-2|-
CASPSGYSYNEQFF
>TRBV28|-
CASSFQQATNEKLFF
>TRBV19|TRBD1
CASSMEAPLSGQVFSGANVLTF
>TRBV28|TRBD1
CASSHRGLANEKLFF
>TRBV5-1|-
CASSLEPSGELFF
>TRBV28|-
CASSYPGLYYGYTF
>TRBV2|-
CASRSNPNTEAFF
>TRBV28|TRBD1
CASSFRDSTQPQHF
>TRBV11-2|-
CASSPRALGLWETQYF
>TRBV5-1|-
CASSQGQGSWGYTF